This section outlines one TCR beta chain sequence together with its context. Its antigen is undetermined. These data are taken from a study of OX40 agonist ivuxolimab in advanced cancers. Across the whole study: Prior checkpoint blockade (anti-PD-1, anti-PD-L1 or anti-CTLA-4) was permitted; less than 45% had it.

The CDR3 is made up of 15 amino acids. CDR1 is MDHEN and CDR2 is SYDVKM in the germline V gene. Trimming cost V 2 bases and J 5 bases; bases outside gene matches: 5. Study-level points and caveats: Mean expanded clone counts were higher in CD8+ than CD4+ T cells. At doses 0.1 to 3.0 mg/kg, CD4+ and CD8+ clones expanded. Among the lowest peripheral clonal expansion occurred in 0.1-3.0 mg/kg partial responders.

Method: immunoSEQ multiplex PCR; TCRdb's copy keeps in-frame clones and lacks some. The sample has 80,000 to 85,000 clones; roughly 80% are singletons. The rearrangement uses TRBV28 and TRBJ1-5; 8 bases fit TRBD1. The input for sequencing was CD4+ or CD8+ T cells sorted from blood, taken in a trial of the OX40 agonist ivuxolimab. The receptor comes from an adult with an advanced solid tumor such as melanoma, head and neck, liver or kidney cancer. CDR3 nucleotide sequence: TGTGCCAGCAGTTTAAACAGGGGGAGTTATCAGCCCCAGCATTTT. This translates into CASSLNRGSYQPQHF.